These 15 T cell receptor beta chains share one sample of origin, sequenced in a study of T cell responses to AZD1222 COVID-19 vaccine. Sequencing was performed with immunoSEQ multiplex PCR; in TCRdb, only in-frame clones are kept and a portion is missing. The data hold around 120,000 clones, with roughly 82% observed a single time. This material consisted of peripheral blood, taken 28 days after the second AZD1222 dose. The receptors were gathered from an adult who received the AZD1222 COVID-19 vaccine.

The V gene is TRBV4-3, the J gene TRBJ2-2, with D maybe TRBD1 (6 bases). The V end was cut by 0 bases, the J end by 5 bases, with 13 bases between. Germline CDR1 is LGHNA and CDR2 is YSLEER. The CDR3 has 16 amino acids. CDR3 DNA: TGCGCCAGCAGCCAAGAGCAGGGGCGAGGGACCGGGGAGCTGTTTTTT. Amino acid sequence: CASSQEQGRGTGELFF.

The rearrangement uses TRBV4-3 and TRBJ2-6; D remains unclear. Germline V gene sequence: CDR1 LGHNA, CDR2 YSLEER. V gave up 0 bases and J gave up 0 bases, with 9 bases separating them. The CDR3 runs to 17 residues. DNA for the CDR3: TGCGCCAGCAGCCAAGATACTGGGCGCTCTGGGGCCAACGTCCTGACTTTC. Protein: CASSQDTGRSGANVLTF.

The J gene is TRBJ1-2, the V gene TRBV19; D is unclear. Trimming pared 3 bases from V and 4 bases from J, leaving 15 bases between. Germline CDR1 and CDR2: LNHDA and SQIVND (reference sequence). CDR3 length: 15 amino acids. CDR3 coding DNA: TGTGCCAGTAGTATCGGAAATATACCTGGCTATGGCTACACCTTC. Residues: CASSIGNIPGYGYTF.

The V and J genes are TRBV6-5 and TRBJ1-6; D not resolved. V was clipped by 10 bases and J by 9 bases, with 19 bases between them. Germline assignment: CDR1 MNHEY and CDR2 SVGAGI. This CDR3 region has 14 residues. CDR3 amino acids: CATRTPDGGSPLHF. The CDR3 DNA reads TGTGCCACCCGGACCCCTGATGGCGGTTCACCCCTCCACTTT.

The chain links TRBV18 to TRBJ2-1; 7 bases map to TRBD2. Germline V gene lookup returns CDR1 KGHSH and CDR2 LQKENI. The V segment lost 5 bases and the J segment 0 bases; nucleotides outside the gene matches: 1. The CDR3 has 14 amino acids. CDR3 nucleotide sequence: TGTGCCAGCTCATGGGGGGGCTCCTACAATGAGCAGTTCTTC. This encodes CASSWGGSYNEQFF.

This clone was seen a handful of times. The chain uses TRBV2 and TRBJ1-1, with D perhaps matching TRBD1 (6 bases). Germline CDR1 reads SNHLY; CDR2 reads FYNNEI. Trimming cost V 7 bases and J 8 bases, with 17 bases left between them. This CDR3 is 13 amino acids long. Here the CDR3 reads CASTPDGGREAFF. CDR3 coding DNA: TGTGCCAGCACTCCAGATGGGGGCAGGGAAGCTTTCTTT. The full variable domain, in which reference TRBV2 and TRBJ1-1 provide the parts outside the CDR3, is EPEVTQTPSHQVTQMGQEVILRCVPISNHLYFYWYRQILGQKVEFLVSFYNNEISEKSEIFDDQFSVERPDGSNFTLKIRSTKLEDSAMYFCASTPDGGREAFFGQGTRLTVV.

The chain recombines TRBV3-1 (or the pseudogene TRBV3-2) with TRBJ2-1; D is perhaps TRBD2 (8 bases). The germline V and J ends were trimmed by 9 bases and 8 bases, with 23 bases remaining between them. Looked up from germline, CDR1 is LGHDT and CDR2 is YNNKEL (reference sequence). The length of the CDR3 is 15 residues. This CDR3 reads CASSYAGGQGDEQFF. The CDR3 DNA follows: TGTGCCAGTTCTTATGCGGGGGGCCAGGGGGATGAGCAGTTCTTC.

This chain links TRBV19 with TRBJ1-5; 8 nucleotides match TRBD1. Trimming took 4 bases from V and 5 from J; bases not matched to a gene: 1. Looked up from germline, CDR1 is LNHDA and CDR2 is SQIVND (reference sequence). The CDR3 extends over 13 amino acids. CDR3 in DNA: TGTGCCAGTAGTACAGGGGGCCATCAGCCCCAGCATTTT. This translates into CASSTGGHQPQHF.

V is TRBV9 and J is TRBJ1-2, with TRBD1 matching over 10 bases. Germline V gives CDR1 SGDLS, CDR2 YYNGEE. This CDR3 contains 15 residues. After removal of 4 bases from V and 8 bases from J, the junction contained 11 bases not matched to a gene. This CDR3 reads CASSNTGTGEEGYTF. The CDR3 nucleotides are TGTGCCAGCAGCAATACCGGGACAGGGGAAGAAGGCTACACCTTC.

This clone was picked up a small number of times. The chain employs TRBV5-6 and TRBJ1-2, with TRBD1 matching over 8 bases. V trimming: 4 bases; J trimming: 0 bases; junction bases outside the gene matches: 5. Germline CDR1 and CDR2: SGHDT and YYEEEE. The CDR3 runs 15 residues. The CDR3 region is CASSIDRGANYGYTF. CDR3 nucleotides: TGTGCCAGCAGCATAGACAGGGGAGCTAACTATGGCTACACCTTC.

V gene TRBV12-3 or TRBV12-4 combines with J gene TRBJ1-5; no definite D call. V shed 5 bases and J shed 4 bases, with 9 bases lying between them. CDR3 length: 13 amino acids. CDR3: CASSITRNQPQHF. The CDR3 coding sequence is TGTGCCAGCAGTATAACAAGGAATCAGCCCCAGCATTTT.

There are a few counts of this clone. The gene calls are TRBV19 and TRBJ2-7; either TRBD1 or TRBD2 may supply D (6 bases each). The CDR3 runs to 14 residues. The V end was cut by 8 bases, the J end by 1 base, with 15 bases between. Germline V gives CDR1 LNHDA, CDR2 SQIVND (reference sequence). CDR3 DNA sequence: TGTGCCAGTCGGTACACAGGGACTTCCTACGAGCAGTACTTC. This gives the protein CASRYTGTSYEQYF. Looking up the rest from reference TRBV19 and TRBJ2-7 gives the full variable domain: DGGITQSPKYLFRKEGQNVTLSCEQNLNHDAMYWYRQDPGQGLRLIYYSQIVNDFQKGDIAEGYSVSREKKESFPLTVTSAQKNPTAFYLCASRYTGTSYEQYFGPGTRLTVT.

In its sample, this clone was seen once. The chain couples TRBV2 to TRBJ1-4; TRBD1 aligns across 8 bases. J was trimmed by 10 bases and V by 1 base; bases with no gene match: 2. There are 13 residues in the CDR3. The germline V gene has CDR1 SNHLY and CDR2 FYNNEI. CDR3 protein: CASSEGTGLKLFF. CDR3 DNA sequence: TGTGCCAGCAGTGAAGGGACAGGGCTAAAACTGTTTTTT.

V gene TRBV27 combines with J gene TRBJ2-7; D is ambiguous. The CDR3 totals 13 residues. Trimming removed 3 bases from V and 3 bases from J, with 9 bases in between. Germline V gene lookup returns CDR1 MNHEY and CDR2 SMNVEV (reference sequence). The CDR3 DNA sequence: TGTGCCAGCAGTTTGGGCAGCTACTACGAGCAGTACTTC. Translating gives CASSLGSYYEQYF.

This chain connects TRBV28 to TRBJ2-2; 10 nucleotides align to TRBD1. CDR3 length: 17 residues. V gave up 2 bases and J gave up 7 bases; unmatched junction bases: 10. Germline V gene lookup returns CDR1 MDHEN and CDR2 SYDVKM. The DNA of the CDR3 is TGTGCCAGCAGTTTACCTAGGGACAGGGGATGGGGCGGGGAGCTGTTTTTT. Its translation: CASSLPRDRGWGGELFF.